This TCR beta chain was captured in a study of T-cell reconstitution after alpha-beta-depleted transplantation in children. Preparing the TCRbeta library involved the use of unique molecular identifiers. TCRdb recomputed calls from the PCR reads with MiXCR, one row per CDR3 protein. The sample includes about 240,000 distinct CDR3 sequences, about 12% of them seen just once. This clonotype appeared a few times. The TCR originated in a human donor who donated a stem cell graft to a child with acute lymphoblastic leukemia. The sequences come from PBMCs from the stem cell graft donor, collected from the stem cell graft.

The CDR3 nucleotides read TGTGCCAGCAGCCCACTCGAGGGACGGACGACCTTTAACTATGGCTACACCTTC. This gives the protein CASSPLEGRTTFNYGYTF. V and J are TRBV4-2 and TRBJ1-2; possible D gene TRBD1, 5 bases. Between the trimmed V and J ends, which lost 4 bases and 1 base, there was a span of 22 bases. There are 18 residues in the CDR3. Germline assignment: CDR1 LGHNA and CDR2 YNFKEQ.